This TCR beta chain was recorded in a study of blood T cell repertoires in COVID-19. Study information: COVID-19 samples from acute and convalescent phases originated in the United States, Italy and Spain. Nucleic acid was either cDNA or gDNA, and it came from T cells, B-cell-depleted T cells, or PBMCs.

Repertoires were generated with immunoSEQ multiplex PCR, while TCRdb's copy carries only in-frame clones and drops some. The table lists 230,000 or so clones, more than 70% of them singletons. The specimen sequenced was PBMCs or T cells enriched from blood (not recorded which). This TCR came from a woman aged 35 to 49 with acute COVID-19.

The CDR3 DNA reads TGCAGTGCAAGTCCAGGGGGTCCCAATCAGCCCCAGCATTTT. It yields the protein CSASPGGPNQPQHF. The chain combines TRBV20-1 with TRBJ1-5; 7 bases align to TRBD1. The germline CDR1 and CDR2 sequences are DFQATT and SNEGSKA (reference sequence). The CDR3 is made up of 14 amino acids. V was clipped by 6 bases and J by 3 bases; unmatched bases: 8.